The 20 T cell receptor beta chains given below trace back to one sample, sequenced in a study of blood T cell repertoires in COVID-19. Assay: immunoSEQ multiplex PCR; the TCRdb copy retains only in-frame clones and omits some. The data contain about 71,000 clones, approximately 90% of them singletons. Sequenced: peripheral blood. The receptor source for this set is a woman aged 18-30 years with acute or convalescent COVID-19.

The count of this clone is one. The junction does not match germline at one end; this may be a read error. V gene TRBV19 combines with J gene TRBJ2-2; D may be TRBD1 (6 bases). Looked up from germline, CDR1 is LNHDA and CDR2 is SQIVND (reference sequence). The CDR3 extends over 14 amino acids. The CDR3 is CASSADRNNGELFF. CDR3 in DNA: TGTGCCAGTAGTGCCGACAGGAACAACGGGGAGCTGTTTTTT.

In this sample, this clone turned up a few times. V gene TRBV12-3 or TRBV12-4 combines with J gene TRBJ1-3, with a weak D call TRBD1 (6 bases). The CDR3 extends over 13 amino acids. V lost 6 bases and J 6 bases, leaving 12 bases between the germline ends. CDR3 amino acids: CASSRDRLNTIYF. The CDR3 region has the DNA TGTGCCAGCAGCCGCGACAGGTTAAACACCATATATTTT.

V gene TRBV6-2 or TRBV6-3 combines with J gene TRBJ1-1; D is unresolved. Trimming took off 6 bases at V and 1 base at J, with 9 bases between the two ends. There are 13 residues in the CDR3. From germline, CDR1 is MNHEY and CDR2 SVGEGT. The CDR3 bases are TGTGCCAGCAGCAACGCGGCGAACACTGAAGCTTTCTTT. Translating gives CASSNAANTEAFF.

The chain couples TRBV28 to TRBJ1-2; 7 positions agree with TRBD1. The CDR3 extends over 13 amino acids. Germline CDR1 is MDHEN and CDR2 is SYDVKM. V was clipped by 8 bases and J by 3 bases; unmatched bases: 6. The CDR3 loop reads CASGRQGDYGYTF. CDR3 sequence (DNA): TGTGCCAGCGGCAGACAGGGCGACTATGGCTACACCTTC.

This clone was observed a few times. This rearrangement joins TRBV6-2 or TRBV6-3 to TRBJ2-7; D is undetermined. This CDR3 has 13 amino acids. The germline V gene has CDR1 MNHEY and CDR2 SVGEGT. V lost 3 bases, J lost 2 bases, and 8 bases lay in between. Written as DNA, the CDR3 is TGTGCCAGCAGTTATAGTCGTACCTACGAGCAGTACTTC. Protein product: CASSYSRTYEQYF.

This clone has a handful of counts. The chain carries TRBV11-3 and TRBJ1-5; tentative D call: TRBD1 (5 bases). The CDR3 has 15 amino acids. CDR1 is SGHNT and CDR2 is YENEEA in the germline V gene. V gave up 4 bases and J gave up 3 bases, with 13 bases separating them. CDR3 protein: CASSSVTDPNQPQHF. The CDR3 DNA follows: TGTGCCAGCAGCTCTGTGACAGATCCCAATCAGCCCCAGCATTTT.

The chain has TRBV27 and TRBJ1-1, with D maybe TRBD1 (5 bases). The CDR3 is made up of 14 amino acids. Trimming took off 5 bases at V and 4 bases at J, with 14 bases between the two ends. Germline loops: CDR1 MNHEY, CDR2 SMNVEV (reference sequence). This chain's CDR3 is CASSPGMGGTEAFF. DNA of the CDR3: TGTGCCAGCAGTCCAGGCATGGGGGGCACTGAAGCTTTCTTT.

This clone has only a few counts. V gene TRBV6-6 combines with J gene TRBJ2-2; a possible D gene is TRBD2 (6 bases). Germline-derived CDR1 and CDR2 are MNHNY and SVGAGI (reference sequence). V lost 6 bases and J lost 4, with 12 bases in between. The CDR3 has 14 residues. The CDR3 DNA follows: TGTGCCAGCAGGCCGGGACTGGGCACCGGGGAGCTGTTTTTT. Translating it yields CASRPGLGTGELFF.

The J gene is TRBJ1-6, the V gene TRBV6-6; 7 bases match TRBD1. The germline V gene encodes CDR1 MNHNY and CDR2 SVGAGI (reference sequence). V was clipped by 2 bases and J by 6 bases; unmatched bases: 4. The CDR3 has 15 amino acids. CDR3 in amino acids: CASSYRDSPNSPLHF. CDR3 coding DNA: TGTGCCAGCAGTTACCGGGACAGTCCTAATTCACCCCTCCACTTT.

The CDR3 region has the DNA TGTGCCATCCACAGATACAGGGACAGAAATAACAATTTACAGATCGAGCAGTACTTC. Its protein is CAIHRYRDRNNNLQIEQYF. The rearrangement links TRBV7-9 to TRBJ2-7; 7 bases map to TRBD1. Germline V gives CDR1 SEHNR, CDR2 FQNEAQ (reference sequence). The CDR3 loop spans 19 amino acids. V shed 10 bases, J shed 6 bases, and the junction held 30 bases outside the gene matches.

This chain uses TRBV5-1 with TRBJ2-7; 7 positions agree with TRBD2. Germline V gene sequence: CDR1 SGHRS, CDR2 YFSETQ. V lost 2 bases to trimming and J lost 4 bases; unmatched junction nucleotides: 6. The CDR3 is 14 residues long. CDR3 DNA: TGCGCCAGCAGCTTAGGCGGGGGTAGATACGAGCAGTACTTC. Residues: CASSLGGGRYEQYF.

The J gene is TRBJ1-6, the V gene TRBV7-9; TRBD1 matches at 7 bases. Germline CDR1 and CDR2: SEHNR and FQNEAQ (reference sequence). The CDR3 contains 15 residues. The V segment lost 5 bases and the J segment 5 bases; nucleotides outside the gene matches: 6. The chain's CDR3 is CASSVGQRNNSPLHF. CDR3 nucleotides: TGTGCCAGCAGCGTGGGACAGAGAAATAATTCACCCCTCCACTTT.

The chain couples TRBV19 to TRBJ1-6, with a tentative D call TRBD1 (6 bases). Germline lookup yields CDR1 LNHDA and CDR2 SQIVND (reference sequence). The V gene lost 5 bases and the J gene lost 10 bases, with 15 bases spanning the gap. The CDR3 consists of 14 residues. In DNA, the CDR3 is TGTGCCAGTAGTCAAGTGGACAGTTCCTCACCCCTCCACTTT. This translates into CASSQVDSSSPLHF. Full variable domain (remainder filled in from reference TRBV19 and TRBJ1-6): DGGITQSPKYLFRKEGQNVTLSCEQNLNHDAMYWYRQDPGQGLRLIYYSQIVNDFQKGDIAEGYSVSREKKESFPLTVTSAQKNPTAFYLCASSQVDSSSPLHFGNGTRLTVT.

This chain connects TRBV19 to TRBJ1-5; 8 bases fit TRBD1. CDR3 length: 13 residues. Germline CDR1 and CDR2: LNHDA and SQIVND (reference sequence). V was pared by 6 bases and J by 6 bases, with 4 bases of the junction left unmatched. The CDR3 is CASSGQGSQPQHF. DNA for the CDR3: TGTGCCAGTAGCGGACAGGGCAGTCAGCCCCAGCATTTT.

The V gene is TRBV25-1, the J gene TRBJ1-3; weak D call: TRBD1 (5 bases). The CDR3 spans 15 residues. CDR1 and CDR2 (germline): MGHDK, SYGVNS. The germline V and J ends were trimmed by 2 bases and 9 bases, with 17 bases remaining between them. The chain's CDR3 is CASSEAGRSEPTIYF. The CDR3 DNA sequence: TGTGCCAGCAGTGAAGCAGGGCGTTCAGAACCCACCATATATTTT.

This clone showed up just a few times. This CDR3 is CASSIWGGGQDEQFF. The DNA for the CDR3 is TGTGCCAGTAGTATATGGGGCGGGGGGCAGGATGAGCAGTTCTTC. The rearrangement joins TRBV19 to TRBJ2-1, with 8 bases aligning to TRBD2. The ends lost 2 bases at V and 8 bases at J; junction bases unmatched: 8. The CDR3 is made up of 15 amino acids. CDR1 LNHDA and CDR2 SQIVND come from the germline V gene (reference sequence).

DNA for the CDR3: TGTGCCAGCAGCGTATCAACTAGCGGGGTGGCAGATACGCAGTATTTT. It specifies CASSVSTSGVADTQYF. The gene calls are TRBV5-6 and TRBJ2-3; 10 bases line up with TRBD2. The V gene end was trimmed by 4 bases and the J gene end by 4 bases; junction bases not matched to a gene: 9. Germline values: CDR1 SGHDT, CDR2 YYEEEE. The CDR3 extends over 16 amino acids.

This chain uses TRBV23-1 with TRBJ1-5; TRBD1 matches 9 bases. TRBV23-1 is labeled an ORF, and its function is uncertain. J was trimmed by 7 bases and V by 8 bases; bases with no gene match: 15. The CDR3 length is 16 residues. CDR3 loop: CASPSGTTGGWQPQHF. CDR3 in DNA: TGCGCCAGCCCATCCGGGACGACAGGGGGTTGGCAGCCCCAGCATTTT.

This clone was recorded a few times. The J gene is TRBJ1-1, the V gene TRBV6-8; TRBD1 matches at 7 bases. CDR1 and CDR2 (germline): MNHGY, SAAAGT. V lost 6 bases to trimming and J lost 4 bases; unmatched junction nucleotides: 17. This CDR3 is 17 amino acids long. This chain's CDR3 is CASRRMRLTGRITEAFF. DNA of the CDR3: TGTGCCAGCAGGAGAATGAGATTGACAGGGAGGATCACTGAAGCTTTCTTT.

This chain links TRBV28 with TRBJ2-1; possibly TRBD1 for D (7 bases). The CDR3 totals 18 residues. V was trimmed by 5 bases and J by 3 bases, leaving 23 bases between them. The germline V gene encodes CDR1 MDHEN and CDR2 SYDVKM. CDR3 nucleotide sequence: TGTGCCAGCAGTGCAATAATCTCGGGGGACAGATACTACAATGAGCAGTTCTTC. Translating it yields CASSAIISGDRYYNEQFF.